One and the same sample provided the 2 T cell receptor beta chains below, sequenced in a study of human T cells and chemical hapten exposure. TCRdb reprocessed the RACE reads via MiXCR and lists one record per CDR3 protein. The sample lists about 190,000 distinct CDR3 sequences; around 25% were seen once. The time point: patch test 3, about 24 weeks after DPC sensitization. Sample treatment: therapeutic diphenylcyclopropenone sensitization with weekly scalp DPC. The starting material was whole blood, obtained in connection with sensitization to the hapten diphenylcyclopropenone (DPC). Receptors originate from a woman aged 40-49 years with alopecia areata. Some clones in this sample may be carry-over from other donors' samples.

Comment on this clonotype: One junction end does not reproduce the germline sequence, and a read error may be involved. J is TRBJ2-6 and V is TRBV4-3; D is unresolved. Germline CDR1 is LGHNA and CDR2 is YSLEER. The CDR3 length is 16 residues. CDR3 in DNA: TGCGCCAGCAGCCAGTTCATAGATACTGGGACCAACGTCCTGACTTTC. Residues: CASSQFIDTGTNVLTF.

The chain has TRBV20-1 and TRBJ2-3; maybe TRBD2 (6 bases). Germline CDR1 DFQATT, CDR2 SNEGSKA (reference sequence). V was trimmed by 1 base and J by 3 bases, leaving 11 bases between them. The CDR3 is 14 amino acids. The CDR3 region is CSARAGGGTDTQYF. The CDR3 coding sequence is TGCAGTGCTAGAGCCGGGGGAGGAACAGATACGCAGTATTTT.